This T cell receptor (beta chain) was profiled in a study of Ad26.COV2.S vaccination and SARS-CoV-2 variants (dated by TCRdb to about 2021). Regarding the complete study: Donors in the vaccine arm were drawn from COV1001, a multicentre, randomized, double-blind, placebo-controlled phase I-IIa trial testing Ad26.COV2.S in healthy adults. Ad26.COV2.S was administered intramuscularly at 5 x 10^10 or 1 x 10^11 viral particles, either as a single shot or as two shots given 56 days apart. The specificity and breadth of SARS-CoV-2-reactive T cell receptors after Ad26.COV2.S vaccination were assessed by TCRbeta repertoire sequencing. The TCR-sequenced set comprised about 30 samples: around 20 Ad26.COV2.S vaccine recipients, 5 placebo recipients and 8 SARS-CoV-2 convalescent individuals. Trial participants were randomized into five groups of five, in which low-dose or high-dose Ad26.COV2.S was given once or twice, or placebo was given on both occasions. Throughout the experiments and outcome assessment, investigators stayed blinded to trial group allocation.

There are 11 amino acids in the CDR3, from cysteine to phenylalanine inclusive. Only the CDR3 portion is preserved as DNA: 33 bases, with reading frame beginning at the first base. Sequences SGHRS (CDR1) and YFSETQ (CDR2) are obtained from the germline V gene. V is reduced by 2 bases and J by 11 bases, leaving a spacing of 9 bases between them. The sample's treatment or condition label, decoded: roughly 19 received Ad26.COV2.S at low or high dose, single or two shots; roughly five received placebo; per-sample allocation not given. For vaccine and placebo recipients, the sequenced repertoires came from samples collected on day 63 after the first injection. In Cohort 1b, 20 to 25 adults aged 18-55 years were enrolled at a single site in Boston, USA, between 29 July and 7 August 2020. As a vaccine, Ad26.COV2.S was a replication-incompetent adenovirus type 26 vector that expressed a prefusion-stabilized SARS-CoV-2 spike protein derived from the original Wuhan strain.

TCRbeta CDR3 regions were sequenced with the immunoSEQ Assay. After extraction, genomic DNA underwent amplification by bias-controlled multiplex PCR, followed by high-throughput sequencing. In the source study's methods: Collapsing and filtering of sequences were performed to quantify the absolute abundance of each unique TCRbeta CDR3 region. T cell fraction was estimated by normalizing TCRbeta template counts to usable DNA, which was measured by amplifying reference genes present in all nucleated cells. Repertoire TCRs were annotated as SARS-CoV-2-specific by exact matching of V gene, CDR3 amino acid sequence and J gene to a known reactive TCR set. MIRA supplied the reference SARS-CoV-2 TCR set, which was filtered for enrichment in COVID-19-positive ImmuneCODE repertoires so that public or cross-reactive TCRs were removed. Drawing on the MIRA antigens, annotated TCRs were analysed further at the level of specific ORF or position within ORF. Breadth was defined as the number of annotated unique rearrangements divided by the total number of unique productive rearrangements, and depth was defined as the summed frequency of the annotated unique rearrangements. TCR breadth was compared between groups using two-sided Wilcoxon rank-sum tests. This immuneACCESS table, as held by TCRdb, lists in-frame sequences with V and J called but not all clones. Of the missing ones, under half trace to an unresolved V gene in checked studies; the others have no known cause. That table is the source of V, J and clone size, and D and trimming were worked out from the DNA. The sample profile shows 350,000 to 400,000 clones; 88% of them were found once. 3.5% of the sample is in the top ten clones.

What the authors observed across the whole study: Ad26.COV2.S recipients had higher spike-specific TCR breadth than placebo recipients (P = 0.0014). Vaccine and placebo recipients had similar non-spike TCR breadth, a finding consistent with the vaccine containing only spike. It was noted by the authors that total T cell responses may have been underestimated by the TCR breadth and depth analyses. The study lacked the statistical power to compare responses across vaccine doses or regimens. After vaccination, substantial breadth of spike-specific CD8+ and CD4+ T cell responses was reported.

Note on this clone: Its cognate antigen has yet to be identified. Per-base quality was not reported, and no clone a single base away is much larger than it.

Recombination joined TRBV5-1 with TRBJ2-3; the D segment cannot be called with confidence. This TCR derives from a person aged 18-65 years who received the Ad26.COV2.S COVID-19 vaccine or a placebo. The sequenced sample was peripheral blood, obtained in a trial of Ad26.COV2.S vaccine versus placebo. This receptor carries the CDR3 CASSLKAWQYF. The nucleotide sequence reads TGCGCCAGCAGCTTAAAGGCGTGGCAGTATTTT. When the CDR3 is completed using the reference TRBV5-1 and TRBJ2-3 genes on either side, the full variable domain is KAGVTQTPRYLIKTRGQQVTLSCSPISGHRSVSWYQQTPGQGLQFLFEYFSETQRNKGNFPGRFSGRQFSNSRSEMNVSTLELGDSALYLCASSLKAWQYFGPGTRLTVL.